This passage covers 7 T cell receptor beta chains from one sample sequenced in a study of radiotherapy plus CTLA-4 blockade in lung cancer. Measured with immunoSEQ multiplex PCR; TCRdb has only the in-frame clones, and not every one. The sample carries 35,000 to 40,000 clones, around 83% recorded once. The sequenced sample was peripheral blood, obtained from a patient treated with radiotherapy plus ipilimumab. All receptors derive from a human donor with non-small cell lung cancer who had stable disease on radiotherapy plus ipilimumab.

This chain joins TRBV28 and TRBJ2-1; D unclear. The V and J ends lost 3 bases and 3 bases respectively, with 9 bases between them. The V gene's germline CDR1 is MDHEN and CDR2 SYDVKM. The CDR3 has 14 residues. CDR3 protein: CASSFPGNYNEQFF. The DNA of the CDR3 is TGTGCCAGCAGTTTCCCAGGAAACTACAATGAGCAGTTCTTC.

The V gene is TRBV6-6, the J gene TRBJ2-7; D may be TRBD2 (5 bases). Per the germline V gene, CDR1 is MNHNY and CDR2 is SVGAGI (reference sequence). V was clipped by 4 bases and J by 3 bases, with 10 bases between them. This CDR3 comprises 13 residues. Here the CDR3 DNA reads TGTGCCAGCAGTTTCTCAGAGGGCTACGAGCAGTACTTC. Encoded protein: CASSFSEGYEQYF.

The chain recombines TRBV6-1 with TRBJ1-1; unclear D gene. CDR3 length equals 14 residues. Trimming stripped 0 bases from V and 4 bases from J, with 9 bases between. Germline V gene data show CDR1 as MNHNS and CDR2 as SASEGT. CDR3 in DNA: TGTGCCAGCAGTGAAGCGCTGGGAGGCACTGAAGCTTTCTTT. Protein product: CASSEALGGTEAFF.

The J gene is TRBJ2-7, the V gene TRBV18; 8 positions agree with TRBD1. CDR1 is KGHSH, CDR2 LQKENI, per germline. This CDR3 spans 15 amino acids. The trim removed 5 bases at V and 7 bases at J, leaving 13 bases unmatched. The CDR3 coding sequence is TGTGCCAGCTCATCCGACAGGGGTTTCGGGCTAGAGCAGTACTTC. It specifies CASSSDRGFGLEQYF.

The gene calls are TRBV11-2 and TRBJ2-5, with 9 bases fitting TRBD1. The CDR3 runs 16 residues. CDR1 is SGHAT and CDR2 is FQNNGV in the germline V gene. Trimming removed 5 bases from V and 2 bases from J; junction bases left unmatched: 9. The CDR3 protein is CASSPLDRGPQETQYF. The CDR3 DNA is TGTGCCAGCAGCCCCCTGGACAGGGGACCTCAAGAGACCCAGTACTTC.

The count of this clone is one. This chain connects TRBV13 to TRBJ2-5, with 7 nucleotides matching TRBD2. The end of the DNA aligns better with TRBJ2-7, so the J call may be wrong. CDR1 and CDR2 from the germline V gene are PRHDT and FYEKMQ (reference sequence). The CDR3 covers 14 residues. CDR3 loop: CASSPREKAHEQYF. CDR3 nucleotides: TGTGCCAGCAGCCCGCGGGAGAAGGCCCACGAGCAGTACTTC.

The genes are TRBV5-6 and TRBJ2-7; D perhaps matches TRBD2 (5 bases). Germline CDR1 and CDR2: SGHDT and YYEEEE. The germline V and J ends were trimmed by 4 bases and 5 bases, with 16 bases remaining between them. The CDR3 length is 14 residues. The CDR3 coding sequence is TGTGCCAGCAGCCCCCCTGGACTGATCCACGAGCAGTACTTC. Protein: CASSPPGLIHEQYF.